This T cell receptor beta chain was identified in a study of response to subunit inactivated influenza vaccine. Study conclusions and caveats: There was a suggestion from the authors that each seasonal influenza vaccination recruits few new T cells.

Trimming stripped 0 bases from V and 1 base from J, with 10 bases between. Germline values: CDR1 LGHDT, CDR2 YNNKEL (reference sequence). The CDR3 contains 16 residues. This clonotype was seen a handful of times. Its antigen is unidentified. Each CDR3 protein is one row after TCRdb ran MiXCR on the RT-PCR reads. This sample carries approximately 530,000 distinct CDR3 sequences, about 7.2% of them seen once, and the ten largest clones take around 13%. Sequenced here: PBMCs from blood, sampled less than 30 months after vaccination. The sequence was collected from a man aged 45 to 70 who received an inactivated influenza vaccine. V is TRBV3-1 and J is TRBJ1-5; D is ambiguous. CDR3 in DNA: TGTGCCAGCAGCCAAGATCTTCATGAGAGCAATCAGCCCCAGCATTTT. It is translated as CASSQDLHESNQPQHF.